This T cell receptor (beta chain) was found in a study of somatic mutations in cytotoxic T cells in rheumatoid arthritis. Notes on the study in general: TRBV07's slight underrepresentation, observed in rheumatoid arthritis patients, lacked adjustment for multiple comparisons.

Comment on this clone: Its specificity is not known.

Original methodology: There were rare matches between patient CD8+ clones larger than 1% and published virus-specific TCRB sequences. The assay was immunoSEQ multiplex PCR, and TCRdb's table has in-frame clones only and misses some. V and J calls plus clone size are reproduced from that table; the DNA served to infer D and trimming. The sample carries about a thousand clones, approximately 84% recorded once. The CDR3 sequence is 15 residues long. Per the germline V gene, CDR1 is MNHNS and CDR2 is SASEGT. V lost 1 base to trimming and J lost 2 bases, with 10 bases between them. This receptor was obtained from a woman aged 60-75 years with rheumatoid arthritis. The material sequenced was CD8+ T cells sorted from blood. The chain is built from TRBV6-1 and TRBJ2-3; D gene uncertain. The CDR3 region has the DNA TGTGCCAGCAGTGAAGTAATCAGGCACACAGATACGCAGTATTTT. This gives the protein CASSEVIRHTDTQYF.